Included here is one T cell receptor beta chain sequence, with context. Antigen unknown. The V gene's germline CDR1 is LNHDA and CDR2 SQIVND (reference sequence). The V and J ends lost 5 bases and 5 bases respectively, with 7 bases between them. This CDR3 contains 13 residues. This record belongs to a study of vaccination effects on CD4 cells after COVID-19. Overall study findings and caveats: Clonal contraction was marked in infection- and vaccine-induced clones late after vaccination.

In the ViraFEST assay, antigen-specific CD4+ clonotypes were identified by expansion after peptide-pool stimulation. Having been cultured for around ten days, the cells underwent CD4+ T cell isolation. No vaccinee had earlier SARS-CoV-2 infection, and nucleocapsid antibodies were negative. Half-medium changes using IL-2 medium occurred on days 3 and 7. Libraries were prepared by immunoSEQ multiplex PCR; TCRdb keeps only in-frame clonotypes and omits some of them. The table includes some 69,000 clones, 65% to 85% detected once. The chain carries TRBV19 and TRBJ1-6; D unresolved. Here the sequenced sample was CD4+ T cells from PBMCs cultured with HCoV-NL63 spike peptides, taken before COVID-19 vaccination. The receptor's source is a human donor who received a COVID-19 vaccine. The CDR3 nucleotides are TGTGCCAGTAGTGAGAGAGATAATTCACCCCTCCACTTT. Translated: CASSERDNSPLHF.